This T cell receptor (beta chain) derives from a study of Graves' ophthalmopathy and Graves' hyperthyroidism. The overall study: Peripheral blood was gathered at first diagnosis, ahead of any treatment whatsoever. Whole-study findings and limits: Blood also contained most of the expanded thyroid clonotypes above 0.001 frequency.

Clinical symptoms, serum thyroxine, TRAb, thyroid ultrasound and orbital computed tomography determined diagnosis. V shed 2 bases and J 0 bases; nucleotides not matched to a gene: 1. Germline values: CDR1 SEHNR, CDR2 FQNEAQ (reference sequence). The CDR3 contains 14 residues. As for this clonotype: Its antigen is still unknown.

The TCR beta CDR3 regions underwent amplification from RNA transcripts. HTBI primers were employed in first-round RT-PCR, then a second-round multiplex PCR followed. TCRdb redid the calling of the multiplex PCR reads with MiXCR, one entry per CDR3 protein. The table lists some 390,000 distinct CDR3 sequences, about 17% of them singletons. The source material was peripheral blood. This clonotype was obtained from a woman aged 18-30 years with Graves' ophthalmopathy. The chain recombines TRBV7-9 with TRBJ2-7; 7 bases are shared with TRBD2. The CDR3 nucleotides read TGTGCCAGCAGCTTACTAGCGGCCTCCTACGAGCAGTACTTC. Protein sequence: CASSLLAASYEQYF.